Sequencing of this TCR beta chain was carried out in a study of blood T cell repertoires in COVID-19. In the study overall: Samples of COVID-19 (acute and convalescent) were obtained from the United States, Italy and Spain. PBMCs, B-cell-depleted T cells, or T cells were the source of the cDNA or gDNA that made up the material.

The assay was immunoSEQ multiplex PCR, and TCRdb's table has in-frame clones only and misses some. This table holds about 340,000 clones, about 86% found once. Germline loops: CDR1 SGHTA, CDR2 FQGTGA. J gave up 1 base and V 2 bases, and 0 bases lay outside the gene matches. The CDR3 sequence is 14 residues long. Recruitment covered about two dozen US areas and drew participants whose ages spanned roughly 18 to 89 years. Assignment of participants to cohorts was predicated upon participant-reported clinical history. The genes are TRBV7-3 and TRBJ1-1; TRBD1 matches at 8 bases. The sequenced material came from PBMCs or T cells enriched from blood (not recorded which). This clonotype originated in a woman aged 40 to 50 with acute COVID-19. The CDR3 loop reads CASSLGTGNTEAFF. The CDR3 DNA sequence: TGTGCCAGCAGCTTAGGGACAGGGAACACTGAAGCTTTCTTT.